This T cell receptor (beta chain) emerged from a study of human T cells and chemical hapten exposure. Across the study: An approximately 2 cm by approximately 2 cm inner upper arm patch received 2% DPC for sensitization. Patch testing was performed with 0.01% DPC on the upper back, with reading at 6 days. The study, taken as a whole, reports: High-frequency TCRs, those above 1 in 1000, stayed the same after DPC sensitization.

Using its own MiXCR run on the RACE reads, TCRdb lists one record per CDR3 protein. Found here are over 130,000 distinct CDR3 sequences, approximately 12% of them singletons; the top ten hold around 1.4%. A single count supports this clonotype. As yet, its antigen is unknown. Time point indicated: patch test 2, 6 weeks after DPC sensitization. The treatment denotes: therapeutic diphenylcyclopropenone sensitization with weekly scalp DPC. This TCR was recovered from a woman between 50 and 59 years old with alopecia areata. Some clones in this sample may be carry-over from other donors' samples. The starting material was whole blood, obtained in connection with sensitization to the hapten diphenylcyclopropenone (DPC).

The CDR3 sequence: CAGSAGGPGKTDTQYF. In DNA, the CDR3 is TGTGCCGGATCCGCGGGAGGGCCGGGTAAGACAGATACGCAGTATTTT. The chain has TRBV30 and TRBJ2-3; 9 bases fit TRBD2. Germline CDR1 and CDR2: GTSNPN and SVGIG (reference sequence). After removal of 8 bases from V and 3 bases from J, the junction contained 15 bases not matched to a gene. The CDR3 sequence is 16 residues long.